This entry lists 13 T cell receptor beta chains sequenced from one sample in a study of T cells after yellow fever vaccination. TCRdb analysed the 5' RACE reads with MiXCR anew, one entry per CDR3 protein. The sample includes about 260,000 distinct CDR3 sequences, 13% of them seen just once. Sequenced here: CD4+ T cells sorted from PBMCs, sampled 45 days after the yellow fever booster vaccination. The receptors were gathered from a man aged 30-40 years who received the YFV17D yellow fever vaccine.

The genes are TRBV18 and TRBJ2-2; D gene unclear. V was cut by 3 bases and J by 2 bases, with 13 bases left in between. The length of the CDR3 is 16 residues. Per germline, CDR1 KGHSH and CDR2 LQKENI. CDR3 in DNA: TGTGCCAGCTCACCGATTACAGCCCTTAACACCGGGGAGCTGTTTTTT. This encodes CASSPITALNTGELFF.

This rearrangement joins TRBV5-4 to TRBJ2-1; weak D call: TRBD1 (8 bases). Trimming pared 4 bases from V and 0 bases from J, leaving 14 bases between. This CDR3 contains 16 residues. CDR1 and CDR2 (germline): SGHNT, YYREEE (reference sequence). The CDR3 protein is CASSRDRTSSYNEQFF. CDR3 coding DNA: TGTGCCAGCAGCAGGGACAGGACTAGCTCCTACAATGAGCAGTTCTTC.

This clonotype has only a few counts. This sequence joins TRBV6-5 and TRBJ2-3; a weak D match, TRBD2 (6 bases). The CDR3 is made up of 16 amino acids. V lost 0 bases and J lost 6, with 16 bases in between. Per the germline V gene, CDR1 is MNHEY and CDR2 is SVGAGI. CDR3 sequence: CASSYSGGTPSDTQYF. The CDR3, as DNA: TGTGCCAGCAGTTACTCGGGCGGGACCCCTTCCGATACGCAGTATTTT.

For the CDR3, the DNA is TGCAGTGCTAGAGATCGGCGCAAACTCAAGAACACTGAAGCTTTCTTT. It codes for CSARDRRKLKNTEAFF. The chain combines TRBV20-1 with TRBJ1-1; no clear D gene. The CDR3 contains 16 residues. Germline-derived CDR1 and CDR2 are DFQATT and SNEGSKA (reference sequence). Trimming removed 0 bases at V and 1 base at J, with 15 bases between.

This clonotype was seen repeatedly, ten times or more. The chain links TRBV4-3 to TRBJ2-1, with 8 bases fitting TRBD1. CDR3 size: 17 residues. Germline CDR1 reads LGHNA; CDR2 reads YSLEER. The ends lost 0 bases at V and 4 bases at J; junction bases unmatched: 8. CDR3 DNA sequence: TGCGCCAGCAGCCAAGACCCGGCAGGGGGCCAATACAATGAGCAGTTCTTC. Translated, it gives CASSQDPAGGQYNEQFF.

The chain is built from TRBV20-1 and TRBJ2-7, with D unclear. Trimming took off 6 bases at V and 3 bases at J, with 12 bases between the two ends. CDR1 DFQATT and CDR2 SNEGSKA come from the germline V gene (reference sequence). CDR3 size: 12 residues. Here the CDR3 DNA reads TGCAGTGCCCCCAGCTTAAGCTACGAGCAGTACTTC. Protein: CSAPSLSYEQYF.

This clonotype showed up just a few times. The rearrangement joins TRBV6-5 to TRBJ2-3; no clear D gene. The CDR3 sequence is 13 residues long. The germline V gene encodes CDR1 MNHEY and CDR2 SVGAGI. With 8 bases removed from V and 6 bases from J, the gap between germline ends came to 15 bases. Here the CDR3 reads CASRAPRGDTQYF. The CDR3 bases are TGTGCCAGCCGGGCCCCGCGTGGGGATACGCAGTATTTT.

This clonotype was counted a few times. Written as DNA, the CDR3 is TGCAGTGCTAGAGATGGGGGGGTGGTCAATGAGCAGTTCTTC. Its protein product is CSARDGGVVNEQFF. The chain uses TRBV20-1 and TRBJ2-1; 7 bases are shared with TRBD2. CDR1 and CDR2 (germline): DFQATT, SNEGSKA (reference sequence). The ends lost 0 bases at V and 6 bases at J; junction bases unmatched: 5. This CDR3 comprises 14 residues.

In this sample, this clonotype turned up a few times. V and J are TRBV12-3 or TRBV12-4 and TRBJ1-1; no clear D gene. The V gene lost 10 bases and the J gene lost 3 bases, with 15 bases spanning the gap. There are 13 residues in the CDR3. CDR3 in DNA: TGTGCCATTCCTCTCAAGACCTACACTGAAGCTTTCTTT. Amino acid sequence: CAIPLKTYTEAFF.

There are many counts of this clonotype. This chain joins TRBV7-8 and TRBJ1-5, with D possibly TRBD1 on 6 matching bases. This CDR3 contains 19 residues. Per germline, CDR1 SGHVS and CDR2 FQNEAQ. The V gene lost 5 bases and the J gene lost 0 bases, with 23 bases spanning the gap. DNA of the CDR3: TGTGCCAGCAGCCCGGCCGGGACACCGACCCAATATAGCAATCAGCCCCAGCATTTT. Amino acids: CASSPAGTPTQYSNQPQHF. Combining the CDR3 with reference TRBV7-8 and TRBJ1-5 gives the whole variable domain GAGVSQSPRYKVAKRGQDVALRCDPISGHVSLFWYQQALGQGPEFLTYFQNEAQLDKSGLPSDRFFAERPEGSVSTLKIQRTQQEDSAVYLCASSPAGTPTQYSNQPQHFGDGTRLSIL.

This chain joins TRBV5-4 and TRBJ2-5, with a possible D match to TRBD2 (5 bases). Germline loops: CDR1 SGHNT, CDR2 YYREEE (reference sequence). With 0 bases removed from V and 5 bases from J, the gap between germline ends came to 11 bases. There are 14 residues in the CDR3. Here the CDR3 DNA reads TGTGCCAGCAGCTTGGAGGCTAGCTCGGAGACCCAGTACTTC. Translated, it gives CASSLEASSETQYF. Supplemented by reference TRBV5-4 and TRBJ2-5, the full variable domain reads ETGVTQSPTHLIKTRGQQVTLRCSSQSGHNTVSWYQQALGQGPQFIFQYYREEENGRGNFPPRFSGLQFPNYSSELNVNALELDDSALYLCASSLEASSETQYFGPGTRLLVL.

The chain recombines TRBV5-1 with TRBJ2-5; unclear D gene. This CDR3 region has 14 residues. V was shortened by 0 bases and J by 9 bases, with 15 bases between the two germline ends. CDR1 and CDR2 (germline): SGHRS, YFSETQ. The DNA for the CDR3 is TGCGCCAGCAGCTTGGATGGGCAGGTCCAACCCCAGTACTTC. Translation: CASSLDGQVQPQYF.

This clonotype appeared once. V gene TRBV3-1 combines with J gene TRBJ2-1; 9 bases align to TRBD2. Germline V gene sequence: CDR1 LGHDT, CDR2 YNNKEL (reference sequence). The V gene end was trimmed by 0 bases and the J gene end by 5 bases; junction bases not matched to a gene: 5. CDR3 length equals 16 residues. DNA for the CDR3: TGTGCCAGCAGCCAAGATCTTTTAGCGGGAGACAATGAGCAGTTCTTC. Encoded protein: CASSQDLLAGDNEQFF.